The TCR beta chain described here comes from a study of control samples from healthy donors and cancer patients. Looked up from germline, CDR1 is SEHNR and CDR2 is FQNEAQ (reference sequence). With 5 bases removed from V and 2 bases from J, the gap between germline ends came to 5 bases. The CDR3 spans 12 residues. Here immunoSEQ multiplex PCR was the method, and the copy in TCRdb shows in-frame clones only, minus some. The data contain some 150,000 clones, roughly 91% of them seen just once; the ten biggest clones take up less than 1.6%. The sample taken for sequencing was blood. This TCR was sampled from a woman under 40 in good health. The V call is TRBV7-9, the J call TRBJ2-3; no clear D gene. The CDR3 region has the DNA TGTGCCAGCAGCCCACACACAGATACGCAGTATTTT. Amino acids: CASSPHTDTQYF.